The clone carrying this TCR beta chain was detected only a few times. This entry belongs to a study of tumor T cells in aggressive B-cell lymphoma. The length of the CDR3 is 11 residues. Trimming left V 4 bases short and J 5 bases short, with 6 bases between. Germline V gene sequence: CDR1 SGHRS, CDR2 YFSETQ. Sequenced by immunoSEQ multiplex PCR; TCRdb stores in-frame clones only, minus some. The sample carries roughly 9,000 clones, about 88% recorded once. The clonotype originates from an adult with diffuse large B cell lymphoma. The chain uses TRBV5-1 and TRBJ1-1, with D tentatively TRBD1 (5 bases). Sequencing was carried out using tumor tissue. The CDR3 DNA reads as TGCGCCAGCAGCGGGGGGACTGAAGCTTTCTTT. Amino acids: CASSGGTEAFF. Full variable domain (missing parts from reference TRBV5-1 and TRBJ1-1): KAGVTQTPRYLIKTRGQQVTLSCSPISGHRSVSWYQQTPGQGLQFLFEYFSETQRNKGNFPGRFSGRQFSNSRSEMNVSTLELGDSALYLCASSGGTEAFFGQGTRLTVV.